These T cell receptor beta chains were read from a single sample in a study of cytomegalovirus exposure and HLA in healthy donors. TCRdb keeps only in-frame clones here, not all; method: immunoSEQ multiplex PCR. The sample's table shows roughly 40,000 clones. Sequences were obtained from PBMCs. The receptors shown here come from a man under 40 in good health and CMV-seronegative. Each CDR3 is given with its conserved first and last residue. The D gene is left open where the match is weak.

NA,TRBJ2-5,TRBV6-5,CASSYQRQSPETQYF,TGTGCCAGCAGTTACCAGCGTCAGAGCCCTGAGACCCAGTACTTC
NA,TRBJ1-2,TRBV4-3,CASSQEQGNYGYTF,TGCGCCAGCAGCCAAGAGCAGGGTAACTATGGCTACACCTTC
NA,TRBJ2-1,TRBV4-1,CASSPTPGAMVNEQFF,TGCGCCAGCAGCCCTACGCCGGGAGCAATGGTTAATGAGCAGTTCTTC
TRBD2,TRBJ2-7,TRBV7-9,CASSLGLAGAPYEQYF,TGTGCCAGCAGCTTGGGACTAGCGGGCGCGCCCTACGAGCAGTACTTC
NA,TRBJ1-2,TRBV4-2,CASSQARTYNYGYTF,TGTGCCAGCAGCCAAGCCAGGACTTATAACTATGGCTACACCTTC
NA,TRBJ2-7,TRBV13,CASSAYRPHEQYF,TGTGCCAGCAGCGCCTACAGGCCCCACGAGCAGTACTTC
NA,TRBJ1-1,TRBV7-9,CASSPPADSATEAFF,TGTGCCAGCAGCCCCCCGGCGGACAGTGCCACTGAAGCTTTCTTT
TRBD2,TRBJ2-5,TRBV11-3,CASSSGGRSQETQYF,TGTGCCAGCAGCTCGGGAGGGCGGAGCCAAGAGACCCAGTACTTC
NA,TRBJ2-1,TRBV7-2,CASSLASVYNEQFF,TGTGCCAGCAGCTTAGCTAGCGTATACAATGAGCAGTTCTTC
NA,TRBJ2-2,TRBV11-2,CASSPGGTVNTGELFF,TGTGCCAGCAGCCCCGGAGGGACAGTTAACACCGGGGAGCTGTTTTTT
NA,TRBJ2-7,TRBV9,CASSPRQAAYEQYF,TGTGCCAGCAGCCCGCGACAGGCGGCCTACGAGCAGTACTTC
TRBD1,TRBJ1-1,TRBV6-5,CASSSTGVLNTEAFF,TGTGCCAGCAGTTCTACAGGGGTCCTGAACACTGAAGCTTTCTTT
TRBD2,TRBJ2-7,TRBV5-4,CASSRSGSSYEQYF,TGTGCCAGCAGCCGTAGCGGGAGCTCCTACGAGCAGTACTTC
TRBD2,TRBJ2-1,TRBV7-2,CASTAGGLEYEQFF,TGTGCCAGCACCGCGGGAGGGCTAGAGTATGAGCAGTTCTTC
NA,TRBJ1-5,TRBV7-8,CASSLSTGGGQPQHF,TGTGCCAGCAGCCTTTCAACGGGGGGCGGACAGCCCCAGCATTTT
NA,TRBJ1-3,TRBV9,CASSADFSGNTIYF,TGTGCCAGCAGCGCAGATTTCTCTGGAAACACCATATATTTT
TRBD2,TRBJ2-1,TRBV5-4,CASSLGTGGRAINEQFF,TGTGCCAGCAGCTTGGGGACGGGCGGGAGGGCCATCAATGAGCAGTTCTTC
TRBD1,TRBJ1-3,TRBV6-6,CASGGTGSGNTIYF,TGTGCCAGCGGGGGGACAGGGTCGGGAAACACCATATATTTT
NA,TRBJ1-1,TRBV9,CASSVIDLTGNTEAFF,TGTGCCAGCAGCGTAATCGACCTAACGGGGAACACTGAAGCTTTCTTT
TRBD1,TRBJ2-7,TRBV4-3,CASSQEDRGLYEQYF,TGCGCCAGCAGCCAAGAGGACAGGGGGCTCTACGAGCAGTACTTC
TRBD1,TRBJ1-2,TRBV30,CAWTGGKYGYTF,TGTGCCTGGACAGGGGGCAAGTATGGCTACACCTTC
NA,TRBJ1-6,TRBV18,CASSSDSGYPRGPLHF,TGTGCCAGCTCATCGGACTCGGGATACCCCCGGGGACCCCTCCACTTT
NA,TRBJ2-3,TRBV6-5,CASSYSVGEAVDTQYF,TGTGCCAGCAGTTACTCGGTGGGAGAAGCGGTAGATACGCAGTATTTT
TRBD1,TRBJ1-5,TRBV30,CAWSDRTGLRNQPQHF,TGTGCCTGGAGTGATCGGACAGGGTTGCGGAATCAGCCCCAGCATTTT
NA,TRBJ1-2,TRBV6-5,CASSPYIQGAYGYTF,TGTGCCAGCAGCCCCTATATTCAGGGTGCCTATGGCTACACCTTC
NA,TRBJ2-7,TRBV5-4,CASRPRENTYEQYF,TGTGCCAGCAGGCCCAGGGAAAACACCTACGAGCAGTACTTC
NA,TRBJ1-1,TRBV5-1,CASSGGAGLNTEAFF,TGCGCCAGCAGTGGTGGCGCAGGTTTGAACACTGAAGCTTTCTTT
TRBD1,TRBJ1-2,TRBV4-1,CASSHTTGQGDGYTF,TGCGCCAGCAGCCACACTACGGGACAGGGCGATGGCTACACCTTC
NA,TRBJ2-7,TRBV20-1,CSAGRLYEQYF,TGCAGTGCCGGGAGATTGTACGAGCAGTACTTC
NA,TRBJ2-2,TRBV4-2,CASSQGTATGELFF,TGTGCCAGCAGCCAAGGGACAGCCACCGGGGAGCTGTTTTTT
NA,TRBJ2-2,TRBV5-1,CASSQDTGELFF,TGCGCCAGCAGCCAGGACACCGGGGAGCTGTTTTTT
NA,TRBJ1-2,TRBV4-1,CASSQDRTAFLEGGNYGYTF,TGCGCCAGCAGCCAAGATAGAACCGCCTTCCTTGAAGGGGGTAACTATGGCTACACCTTC
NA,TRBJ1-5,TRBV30,CAWSRLREAQHF,TGTGCCTGGAGTCGCCTCCGGGAGGCCCAGCATTTT
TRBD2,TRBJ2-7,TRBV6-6,CASSSSGRVYEQYF,TGTGCCAGCAGTTCTAGCGGGAGGGTCTACGAGCAGTACTTC
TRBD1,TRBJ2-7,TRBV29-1,CSVEGQGESYEQYF,TGCAGCGTTGAGGGACAGGGGGAGTCCTACGAGCAGTACTTC
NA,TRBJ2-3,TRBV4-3,CASSQDLTNRASTDTQYF,TGCGCCAGCAGCCAAGATCTTACGAACAGGGCAAGCACAGATACGCAGTATTTT
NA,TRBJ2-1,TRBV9,CASSPTRGYNEQFF,TGTGCCAGCAGCCCTACGAGAGGCTACAATGAGCAGTTCTTC
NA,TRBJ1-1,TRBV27,CASSFGQGDTEAFF,TGTGCCAGCAGTTTCGGGCAGGGTGACACTGAAGCTTTCTTT
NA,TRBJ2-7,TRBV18,CASSVRTSTYEQYF,TGTGCCAGCTCGGTTAGGACATCCACCTACGAGCAGTACTTC
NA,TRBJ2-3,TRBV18,CASSPAASSTDTQYF,TGTGCCAGCTCACCAGCAGCGTCGAGCACAGATACGCAGTATTTT
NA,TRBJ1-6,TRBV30,CAWRLGGTSYNSPLHF,TGTGCCTGGAGGCTAGGGGGAACGTCCTATAATTCACCCCTCCACTTT
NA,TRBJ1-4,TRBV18,CASSPRGTNEKLFF,TGTGCCAGCTCACCGAGGGGGACTAATGAAAAACTGTTTTTT
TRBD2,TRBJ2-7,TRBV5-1,CASSLGTSPLGEQYF,TGCGCCAGCAGCTTGGGGACTAGCCCTTTAGGGGAGCAGTACTTC
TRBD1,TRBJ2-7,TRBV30,CAWSLGQSYEQYF,TGTGCCTGGAGTTTGGGACAGTCCTACGAGCAGTACTTC
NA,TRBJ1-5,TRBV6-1,CASRLDSSSNQPQHF,TGTGCCAGCAGGCTGGACAGTTCCTCCAATCAGCCCCAGCATTTT
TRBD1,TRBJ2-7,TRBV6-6,CASSYSLDRGGYEQYF,TGTGCCAGCAGTTACTCGCTGGACAGGGGGGGGTACGAGCAGTACTTC
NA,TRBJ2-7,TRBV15,CATSRDLSGREQYF,TGTGCCACCAGCAGAGATTTGTCAGGGCGCGAGCAGTACTTC
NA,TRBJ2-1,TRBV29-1,CSVEASDSYNEQFF,TGCAGCGTTGAGGCTAGCGATTCCTACAATGAGCAGTTCTTC